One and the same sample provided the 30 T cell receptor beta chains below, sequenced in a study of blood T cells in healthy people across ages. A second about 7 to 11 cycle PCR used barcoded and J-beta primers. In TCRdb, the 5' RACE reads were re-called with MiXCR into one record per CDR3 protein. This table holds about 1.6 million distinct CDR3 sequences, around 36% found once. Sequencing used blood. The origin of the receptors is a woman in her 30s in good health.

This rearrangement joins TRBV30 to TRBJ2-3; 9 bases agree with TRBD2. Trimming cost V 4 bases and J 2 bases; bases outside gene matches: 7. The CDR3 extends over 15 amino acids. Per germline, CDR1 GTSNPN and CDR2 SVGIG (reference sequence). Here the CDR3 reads CAWNRLAGPTDTQYF. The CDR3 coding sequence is TGTGCCTGGAACCGGCTAGCGGGACCCACAGATACGCAGTATTTT.

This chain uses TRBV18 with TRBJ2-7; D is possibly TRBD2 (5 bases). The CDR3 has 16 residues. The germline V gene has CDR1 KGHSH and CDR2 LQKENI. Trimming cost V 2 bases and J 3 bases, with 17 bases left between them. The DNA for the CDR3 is TGTGCCAGCTCACCAGATTGGTCCCAGAGGGTCTACGAGCAGTACTTC. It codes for CASSPDWSQRVYEQYF. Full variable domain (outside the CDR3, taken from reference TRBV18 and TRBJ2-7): NAGVMQNPRHLVRRRGQEARLRCSPMKGHSHVYWYRQLPEEGLKFMVYLQKENIIDESGMPKERFSAEFPKEGPSILRIQQVVRGDSAAYFCASSPDWSQRVYEQYFGPGTRLTVT.

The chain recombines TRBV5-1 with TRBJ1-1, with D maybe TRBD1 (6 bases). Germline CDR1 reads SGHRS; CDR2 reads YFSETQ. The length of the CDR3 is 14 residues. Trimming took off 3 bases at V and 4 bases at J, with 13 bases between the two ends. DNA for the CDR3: TGCGCCAGCAGCTGGACAGCCCCGGGCACTGAAGCTTTCTTT. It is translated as CASSWTAPGTEAFF.

The CDR3 nucleotides are TGTGCCAGCAGCCAAGAAGGAGGCCAAGGGTATGGCTACACCTTC. This encodes CASSQEGGQGYGYTF. V gene TRBV3-1 combines with J gene TRBJ1-2, with D unresolved. CDR1 LGHDT and CDR2 YNNKEL come from the germline V gene (reference sequence). Deletions cut 0 bases from V and 5 bases from J, with 13 bases between. This CDR3 is 15 amino acids long.

The CDR3 protein is CASSLVGQGAAGNTIYF. The CDR3 DNA reads TGTGCCAGCAGCTTGGTTGGACAGGGGGCAGCTGGAAACACCATATATTTT. V and J are TRBV5-6 and TRBJ1-3, with 11 nucleotides matching TRBD1. CDR1 is SGHDT and CDR2 is YYEEEE in the germline V gene. The CDR3 runs to 17 residues. The V gene end was trimmed by 0 bases and the J gene end by 2 bases; junction bases not matched to a gene: 4.

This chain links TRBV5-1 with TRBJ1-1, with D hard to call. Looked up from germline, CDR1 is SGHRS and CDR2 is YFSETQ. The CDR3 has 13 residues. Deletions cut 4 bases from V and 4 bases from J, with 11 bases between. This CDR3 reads CASSVGRGTEAFF. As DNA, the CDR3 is TGCGCCAGCAGCGTCGGTCGGGGCACTGAAGCTTTCTTT.

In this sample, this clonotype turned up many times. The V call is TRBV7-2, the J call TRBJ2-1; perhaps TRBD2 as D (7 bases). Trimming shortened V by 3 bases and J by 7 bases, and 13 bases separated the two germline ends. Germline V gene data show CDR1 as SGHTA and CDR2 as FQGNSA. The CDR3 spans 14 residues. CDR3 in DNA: TGTGCCAGCAGCTTGGACGGGGGGCAGAATGAGCAGTTCTTC. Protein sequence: CASSLDGGQNEQFF.

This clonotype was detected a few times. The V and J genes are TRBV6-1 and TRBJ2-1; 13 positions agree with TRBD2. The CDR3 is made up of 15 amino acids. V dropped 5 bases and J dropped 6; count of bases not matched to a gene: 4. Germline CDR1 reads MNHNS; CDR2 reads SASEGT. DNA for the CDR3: TGTGCCAGCAGTCCGGGACTAGCGGGGATCAATGAGCAGTTCTTC. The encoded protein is CASSPGLAGINEQFF.

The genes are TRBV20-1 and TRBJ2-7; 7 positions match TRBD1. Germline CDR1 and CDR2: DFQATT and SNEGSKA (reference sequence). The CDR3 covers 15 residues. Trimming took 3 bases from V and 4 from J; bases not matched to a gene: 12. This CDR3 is CSASPLTGPIYEQYF. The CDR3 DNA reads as TGCAGTGCTAGCCCTTTGACAGGGCCCATATACGAGCAGTACTTC.

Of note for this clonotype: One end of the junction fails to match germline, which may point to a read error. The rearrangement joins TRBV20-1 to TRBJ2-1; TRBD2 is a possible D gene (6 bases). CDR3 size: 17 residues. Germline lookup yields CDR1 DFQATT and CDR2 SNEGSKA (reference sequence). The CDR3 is CSAGDLPVAGSYNEQFF. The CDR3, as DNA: TGCAGTGCTGGAGATCTACCCGTCGCGGGGAGCTACAATGAGCAGTTCTTC.

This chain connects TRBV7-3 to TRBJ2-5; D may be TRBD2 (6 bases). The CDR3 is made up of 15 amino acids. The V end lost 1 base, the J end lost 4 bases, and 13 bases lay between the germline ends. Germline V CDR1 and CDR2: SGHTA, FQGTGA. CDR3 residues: CASSLSGVGAETQYF. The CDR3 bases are TGTGCCAGCAGCTTAAGCGGGGTGGGCGCAGAGACCCAGTACTTC.

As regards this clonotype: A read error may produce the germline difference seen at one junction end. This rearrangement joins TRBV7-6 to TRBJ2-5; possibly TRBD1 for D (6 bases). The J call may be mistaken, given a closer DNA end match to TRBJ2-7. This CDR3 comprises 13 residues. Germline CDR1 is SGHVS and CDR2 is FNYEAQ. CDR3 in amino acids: CANSQGPNYEQYF. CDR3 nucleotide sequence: TGTGCCAACAGCCAGGGGCCAAACTACGAGCAGTACTTC.

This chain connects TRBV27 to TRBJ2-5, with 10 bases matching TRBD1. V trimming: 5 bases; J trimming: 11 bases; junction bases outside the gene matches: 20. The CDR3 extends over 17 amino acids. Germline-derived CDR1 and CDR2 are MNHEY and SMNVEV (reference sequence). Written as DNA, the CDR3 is TGTGCCAGCAGTCCGCCGGGACAGGGGAGGAACTACAATGAGCAGTACTTC. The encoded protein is CASSPPGQGRNYNEQYF.

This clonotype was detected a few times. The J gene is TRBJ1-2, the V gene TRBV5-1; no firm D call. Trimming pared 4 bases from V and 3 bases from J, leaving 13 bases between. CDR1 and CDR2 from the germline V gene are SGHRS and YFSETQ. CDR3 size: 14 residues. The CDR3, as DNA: TGCGCCAGCAGCCGGGAGGGAACCGACTATGGCTACACCTTC. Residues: CASSREGTDYGYTF.

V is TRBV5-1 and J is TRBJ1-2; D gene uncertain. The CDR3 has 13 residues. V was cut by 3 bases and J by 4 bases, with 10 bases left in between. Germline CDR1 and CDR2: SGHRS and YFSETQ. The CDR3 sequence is CASSSTIGYGYTF. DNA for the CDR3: TGCGCCAGCAGCTCCACAATTGGCTATGGCTACACCTTC.

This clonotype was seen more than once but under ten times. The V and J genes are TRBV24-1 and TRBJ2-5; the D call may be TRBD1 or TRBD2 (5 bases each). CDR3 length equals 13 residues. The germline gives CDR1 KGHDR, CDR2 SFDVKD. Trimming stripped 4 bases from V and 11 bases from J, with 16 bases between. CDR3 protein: CATSEGTPNQQYF. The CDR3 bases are TGTGCCACCAGTGAAGGGACCCCTAATCAGCAGTACTTC.

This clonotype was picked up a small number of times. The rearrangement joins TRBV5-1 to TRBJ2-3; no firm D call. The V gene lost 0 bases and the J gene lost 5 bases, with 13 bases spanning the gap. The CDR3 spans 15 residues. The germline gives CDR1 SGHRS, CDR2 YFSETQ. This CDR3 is CASSLGSWTGDTQYF. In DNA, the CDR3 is TGCGCCAGCAGCTTGGGTTCTTGGACGGGAGATACGCAGTATTTT.

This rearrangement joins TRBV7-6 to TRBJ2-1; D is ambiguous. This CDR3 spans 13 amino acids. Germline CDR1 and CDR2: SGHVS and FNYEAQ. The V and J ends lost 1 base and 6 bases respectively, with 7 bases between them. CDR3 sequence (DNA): TGTGCCAGCAGCTTAGTAGCTACCAATGAGCAGTTCTTC. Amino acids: CASSLVATNEQFF.

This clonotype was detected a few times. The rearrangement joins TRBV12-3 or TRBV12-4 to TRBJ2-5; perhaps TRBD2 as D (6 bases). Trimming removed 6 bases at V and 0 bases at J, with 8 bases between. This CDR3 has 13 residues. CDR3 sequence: CASSWDYQETQYF. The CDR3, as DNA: TGTGCCAGCAGCTGGGACTACCAAGAGACCCAGTACTTC.

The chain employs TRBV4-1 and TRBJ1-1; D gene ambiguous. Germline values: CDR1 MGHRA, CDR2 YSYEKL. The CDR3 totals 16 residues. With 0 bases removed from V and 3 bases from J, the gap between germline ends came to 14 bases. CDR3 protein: CASSQDEPRTYTEAFF. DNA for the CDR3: TGCGCCAGCAGCCAAGATGAGCCCCGGACCTACACTGAAGCTTTCTTT.

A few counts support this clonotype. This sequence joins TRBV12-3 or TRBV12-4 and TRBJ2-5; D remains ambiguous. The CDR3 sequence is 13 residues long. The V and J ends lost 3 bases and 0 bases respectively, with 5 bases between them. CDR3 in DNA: TGTGCCAGCAGTTTTGTAGACCAAGAGACCCAGTACTTC. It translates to CASSFVDQETQYF.

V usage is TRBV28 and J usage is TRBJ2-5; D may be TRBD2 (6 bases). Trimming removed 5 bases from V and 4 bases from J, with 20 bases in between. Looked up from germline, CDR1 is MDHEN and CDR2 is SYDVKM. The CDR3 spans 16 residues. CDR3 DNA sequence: TGTGCCAGCAGTCCTCAGGTCCTAGCGCCGGGAGAGACCCAGTACTTC. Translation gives CASSPQVLAPGETQYF.

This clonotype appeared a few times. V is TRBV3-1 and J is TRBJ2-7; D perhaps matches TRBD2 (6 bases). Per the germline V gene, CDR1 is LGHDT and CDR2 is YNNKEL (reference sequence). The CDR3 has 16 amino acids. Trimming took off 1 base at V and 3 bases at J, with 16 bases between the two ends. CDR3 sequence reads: CASSQGFSGLYYEQYF. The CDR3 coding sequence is TGTGCCAGCAGCCAAGGCTTTAGCGGCCTCTACTACGAGCAGTACTTC.

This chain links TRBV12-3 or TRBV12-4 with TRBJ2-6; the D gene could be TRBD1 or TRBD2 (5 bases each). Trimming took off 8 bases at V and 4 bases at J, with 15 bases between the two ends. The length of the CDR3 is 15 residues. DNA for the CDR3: TGTGCCAGCGGCCGTAACGGGGCCGGGGCCAACGTCCTGACTTTC. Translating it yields CASGRNGAGANVLTF.

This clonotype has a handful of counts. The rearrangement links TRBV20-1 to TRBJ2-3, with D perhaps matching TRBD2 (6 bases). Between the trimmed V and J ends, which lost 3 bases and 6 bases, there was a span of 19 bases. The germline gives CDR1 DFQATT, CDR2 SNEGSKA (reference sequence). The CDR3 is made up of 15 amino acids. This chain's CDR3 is CSARDGRGAADTQYF. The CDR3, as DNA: TGCAGTGCTAGGGACGGGAGAGGGGCCGCCGATACGCAGTATTTT.

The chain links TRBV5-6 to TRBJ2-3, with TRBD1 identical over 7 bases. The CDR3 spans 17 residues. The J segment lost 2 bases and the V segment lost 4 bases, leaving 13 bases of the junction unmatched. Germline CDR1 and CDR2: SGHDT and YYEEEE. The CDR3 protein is CASSPTPGQSITDTQYF. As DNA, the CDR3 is TGTGCCAGCAGCCCCACTCCGGGACAGTCTATCACAGATACGCAGTATTTT.

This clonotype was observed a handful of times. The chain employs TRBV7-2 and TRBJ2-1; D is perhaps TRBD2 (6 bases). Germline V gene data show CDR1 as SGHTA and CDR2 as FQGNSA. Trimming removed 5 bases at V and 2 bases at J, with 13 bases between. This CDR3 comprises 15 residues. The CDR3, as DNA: TGTGCCAGCAGCCCCATAGCGGACACCTACAATGAGCAGTTCTTC. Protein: CASSPIADTYNEQFF.

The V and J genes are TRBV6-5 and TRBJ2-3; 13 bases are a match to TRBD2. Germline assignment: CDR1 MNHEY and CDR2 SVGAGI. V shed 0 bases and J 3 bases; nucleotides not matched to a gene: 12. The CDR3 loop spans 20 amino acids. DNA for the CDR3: TGTGCCAGCAGTTACTCGATGGTGGGACTAGCGGGGCGTGTTACAGATACGCAGTATTTT. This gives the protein CASSYSMVGLAGRVTDTQYF.

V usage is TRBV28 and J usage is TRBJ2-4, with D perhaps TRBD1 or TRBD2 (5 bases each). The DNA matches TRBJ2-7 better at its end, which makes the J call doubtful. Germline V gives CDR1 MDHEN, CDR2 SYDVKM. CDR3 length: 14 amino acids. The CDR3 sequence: CASRPERGGYEQYF. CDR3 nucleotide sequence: TGTGCCAGCAGACCCGAGAGGGGCGGATACGAGCAGTACTTC.

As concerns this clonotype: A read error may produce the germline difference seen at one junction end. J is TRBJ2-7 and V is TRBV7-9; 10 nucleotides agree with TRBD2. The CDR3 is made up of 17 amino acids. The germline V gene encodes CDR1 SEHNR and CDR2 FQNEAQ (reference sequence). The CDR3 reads CVSSLAPSGSHSYEQYF. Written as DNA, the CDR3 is TGTGTCAGCAGCTTAGCGCCTAGCGGGAGCCATAGCTACGAGCAGTACTTC.